This T cell receptor beta chain was sequenced for a study of blood T cell repertoires in COVID-19. Study-wide background: Sources were T cells, B-cell-depleted T cells, or PBMCs; the material itself was cDNA or gDNA.

Ages ranged from roughly 18 to 100 years, with residence in 24 US areas. V gave up 8 bases and J gave up 7 bases, with 15 bases separating them. Germline V gives CDR1 MNHEY, CDR2 SVGAGI. This CDR3 is built from 13 residues. Per the authors' pipeline: Using reference gene primer amplification, nucleated cell counts were estimated. Generated by immunoSEQ multiplex PCR, the TCRdb table keeps only in-frame clones and is missing some. The DNA was the basis for D and trimming; V, J and clone size are from that table. This sample has approximately 360,000 clones, with 75% to 90% found just once. The source is a woman in her forties or fifties who had recovered from COVID-19. The chain couples TRBV6-5 to TRBJ2-1, with D unclear. Sequencing was performed on PBMCs or T cells enriched from blood (not recorded which). The CDR3: CASLSLTANEQFF. CDR3 coding DNA: TGTGCCAGCTTGAGCCTAACCGCGAATGAGCAGTTCTTC.